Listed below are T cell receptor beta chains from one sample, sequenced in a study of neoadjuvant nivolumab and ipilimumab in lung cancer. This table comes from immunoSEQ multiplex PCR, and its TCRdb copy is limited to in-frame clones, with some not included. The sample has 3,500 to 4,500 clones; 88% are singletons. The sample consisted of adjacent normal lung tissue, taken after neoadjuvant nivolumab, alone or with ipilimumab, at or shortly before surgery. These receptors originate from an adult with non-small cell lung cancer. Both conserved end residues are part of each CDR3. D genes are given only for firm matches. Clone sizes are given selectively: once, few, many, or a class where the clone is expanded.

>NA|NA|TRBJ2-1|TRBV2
CASSEQDNEQFF
TGTGCCAGCAGTGAACAGGACAATGAGCAGTTCTTC
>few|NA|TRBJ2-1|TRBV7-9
CASSPPLGGCVF
TGTGCCAGCAGCCCCCCACTAGGGGGTTGTGTCTTC
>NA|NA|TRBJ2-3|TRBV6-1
CASSESGLLTDTQYF
TGTGCCAGCAGTGAATCCGGGTTGCTCACAGATACGCAGTATTTT
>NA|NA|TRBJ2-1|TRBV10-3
CAISEDFYNEQFF
TGTGCCATCAGTGAGGACTTCTACAATGAGCAGTTCTTC
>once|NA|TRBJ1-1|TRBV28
CASSLDSGRTEAFF
TGTGCCAGCAGTTTAGACTCAGGCCGGACTGAAGCTTTCTTT
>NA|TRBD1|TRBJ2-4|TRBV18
CASSPPGTGMAKNIQYF
TGTGCCAGCTCACCACCGGGGACAGGGATGGCCAAAAACATTCAGTACTTC
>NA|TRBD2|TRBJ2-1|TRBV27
CAIGGLAYNEQFF
TGTGCCATCGGTGGACTAGCGTACAATGAGCAGTTCTTC
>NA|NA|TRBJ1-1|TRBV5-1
CASSLALGRTNTEAFF
TGCGCCAGCAGCTTGGCTTTAGGCAGGACGAACACTGAAGCTTTCTTT
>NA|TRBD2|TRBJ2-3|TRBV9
CASNAGDTDTQYF
TGTGCCAGCAATGCGGGGGACACAGATACGCAGTATTTT
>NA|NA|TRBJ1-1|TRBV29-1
CSVERSGRLNTEAFF
TGCAGCGTTGAGCGGTCGGGACGGCTGAACACTGAAGCTTTCTTT
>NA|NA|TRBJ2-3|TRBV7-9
CASSLAVSTDTQYF
TGTGCCAGCAGTCTAGCTGTGAGCACAGATACGCAGTATTTT
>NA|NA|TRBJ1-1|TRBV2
CASSDLGTEAFF
TGTGCCAGCAGCGACTTGGGCACTGAAGCTTTCTTT
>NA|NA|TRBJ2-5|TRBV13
CASSPQGVRETQYF
TGTGCCAGCAGCCCGCAGGGCGTGAGGGAGACCCAGTACTTC
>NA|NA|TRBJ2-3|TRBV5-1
CASSFAGSTDTQYF
TGCGCCAGCAGCTTCGCGGGTAGCACAGATACGCAGTATTTT
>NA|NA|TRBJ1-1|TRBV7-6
CASSLNGENTEAFF
TGTGCCAGCAGCTTAAACGGGGAGAACACTGAAGCTTTCTTT
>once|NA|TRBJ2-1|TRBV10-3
CAISVRGNSYNEQFF
TGTGCCATCAGTGTGAGGGGGAATTCCTACAATGAGCAGTTCTTC
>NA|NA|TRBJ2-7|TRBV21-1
CASSKAYSYEQYF
TGTGCCAGCAGCAAAGCCTACTCCTACGAGCAGTACTTC
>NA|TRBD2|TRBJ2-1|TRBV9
CASSVGESSGRDRYEQFF
TGTGCCAGCAGCGTAGGGGAAAGTAGCGGGAGGGATCGGTATGAGCAGTTCTTC
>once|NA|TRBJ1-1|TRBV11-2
CASSSGGTPPEAFF
TGTGCCAGCAGCTCGGGGGGGACCCCGCCTGAAGCTTTCTTT
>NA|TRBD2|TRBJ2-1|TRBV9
CASSLGGLAGERNEQFF
TGTGCCAGCAGCCTAGGCGGACTAGCGGGAGAACGTAATGAGCAGTTCTTC
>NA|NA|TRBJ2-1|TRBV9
CASSVEQVSNEQFF
TGTGCCAGCAGCGTAGAGCAGGTGAGCAATGAGCAGTTCTTC
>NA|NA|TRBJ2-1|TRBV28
CASGVPGTGSYNEQFF
TGTGCCAGCGGCGTACCCGGGACTGGGAGTTACAATGAGCAGTTCTTC
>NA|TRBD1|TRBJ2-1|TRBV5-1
CASSLGQANDLGEQFF
TGCGCCAGCAGCCTGGGACAGGCTAACGATTTGGGTGAGCAGTTCTTC
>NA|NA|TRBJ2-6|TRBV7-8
CASSLLPGANVLTF
TGTGCCAGCAGCTTATTACCTGGGGCCAACGTCCTGACTTTC
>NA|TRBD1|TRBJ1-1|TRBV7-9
CASSQIDRGWTEAFF
TGTGCCAGCAGTCAAATCGACAGGGGATGGACTGAAGCTTTCTTT
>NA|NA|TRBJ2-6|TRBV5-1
CASSLADSGANVLTF
TGCGCCAGCAGCTTGGCGGACTCTGGGGCCAACGTCCTGACTTTC
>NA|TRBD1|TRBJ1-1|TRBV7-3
CASSVRQGLEAFF
TGTGCCAGCAGCGTACGACAGGGGCTGGAAGCTTTCTTT
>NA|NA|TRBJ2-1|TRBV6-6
CASSLAGKQFF
TGTGCCAGCAGTCTAGCAGGGAAGCAGTTCTTC
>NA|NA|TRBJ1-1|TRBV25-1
CASRDWGLGEAFF
TGTGCCAGCAGGGACTGGGGATTGGGTGAAGCTTTCTTT
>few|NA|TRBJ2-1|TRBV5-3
CARSCPSYNEQFF
TGTGCCAGAAGCTGCCCCTCCTACAATGAGCAGTTCTTC
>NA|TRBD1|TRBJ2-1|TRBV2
CASSRRPGTGRLSDEQFF
TGTGCCAGCAGTAGGCGACCCGGGACAGGGCGTCTGTCGGATGAGCAGTTCTTC
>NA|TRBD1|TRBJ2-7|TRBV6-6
CASSSHTVTGVEQYF
TGTGCCAGCAGTTCCCATACCGTGACAGGGGTCGAGCAGTACTTC
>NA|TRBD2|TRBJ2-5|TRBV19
CASSPWGGSQETQYF
TGTGCCAGTAGTCCATGGGGGGGTTCCCAAGAGACCCAGTACTTC
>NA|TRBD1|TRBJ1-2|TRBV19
CASSDAGTGANYGYTF
TGTGCCAGTAGTGACGCCGGGACAGGGGCTAACTATGGCTACACCTTC
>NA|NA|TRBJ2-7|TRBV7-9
CASSLLPSSYEQYF
TGTGCCAGCAGCTTATTACCTAGCTCCTACGAGCAGTACTTC
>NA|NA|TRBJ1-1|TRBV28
CASSHVFRGMNTEAFF
TGTGCCAGCAGCCACGTCTTTAGGGGTATGAACACTGAAGCTTTCTTT
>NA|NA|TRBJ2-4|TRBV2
CASSDQGWNIQYF
TGTGCCAGCAGTGACCAGGGGTGGAACATTCAGTACTTC